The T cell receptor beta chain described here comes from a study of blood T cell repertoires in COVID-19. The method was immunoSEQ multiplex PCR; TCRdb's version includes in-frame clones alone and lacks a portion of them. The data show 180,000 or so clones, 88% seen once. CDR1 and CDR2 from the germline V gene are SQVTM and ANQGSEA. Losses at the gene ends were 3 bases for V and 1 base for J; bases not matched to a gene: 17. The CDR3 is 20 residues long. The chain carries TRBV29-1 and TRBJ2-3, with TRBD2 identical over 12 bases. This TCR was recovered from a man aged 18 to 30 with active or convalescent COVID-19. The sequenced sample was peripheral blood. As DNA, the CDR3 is TGCAGCGTTGAGGGGGGCAGCCGACTAGCGGGGGAGGTCCGCACAGATACGCAGTATTTT. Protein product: CSVEGGSRLAGEVRTDTQYF.